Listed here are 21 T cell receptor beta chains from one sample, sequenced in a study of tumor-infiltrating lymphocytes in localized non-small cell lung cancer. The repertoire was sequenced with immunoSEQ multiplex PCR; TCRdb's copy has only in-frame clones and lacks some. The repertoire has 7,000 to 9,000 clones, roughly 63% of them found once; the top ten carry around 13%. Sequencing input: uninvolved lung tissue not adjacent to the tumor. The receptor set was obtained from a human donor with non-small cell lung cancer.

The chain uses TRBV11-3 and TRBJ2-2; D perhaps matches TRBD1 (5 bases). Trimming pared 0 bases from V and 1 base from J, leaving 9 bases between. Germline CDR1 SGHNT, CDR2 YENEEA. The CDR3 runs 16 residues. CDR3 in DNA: TGTGCCAGCAGCTTAGATTCAGGGCTGAACACCGGGGAGCTGTTTTTT. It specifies CASSLDSGLNTGELFF.

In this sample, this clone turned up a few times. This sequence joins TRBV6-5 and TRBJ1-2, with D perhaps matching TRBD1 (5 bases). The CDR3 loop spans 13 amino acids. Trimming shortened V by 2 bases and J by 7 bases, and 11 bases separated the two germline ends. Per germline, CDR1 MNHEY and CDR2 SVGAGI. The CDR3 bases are TGTGCCAGCAGTTACCTCCAGGGTTCTGGCTACACCTTC. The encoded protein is CASSYLQGSGYTF.

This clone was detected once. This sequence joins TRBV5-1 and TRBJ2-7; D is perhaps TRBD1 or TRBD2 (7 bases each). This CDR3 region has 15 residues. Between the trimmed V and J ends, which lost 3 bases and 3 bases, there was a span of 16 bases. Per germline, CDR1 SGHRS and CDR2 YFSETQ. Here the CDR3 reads CASSWNAGGDYEQYF. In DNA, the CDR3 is TGCGCCAGCAGCTGGAACGCAGGGGGGGACTACGAGCAGTACTTC.

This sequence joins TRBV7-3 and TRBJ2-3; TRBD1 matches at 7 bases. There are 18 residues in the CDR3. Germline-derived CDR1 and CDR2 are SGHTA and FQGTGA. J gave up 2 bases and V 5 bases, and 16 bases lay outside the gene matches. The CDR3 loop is CASSPPSYRGGLTDTQYF. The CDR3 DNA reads TGTGCCAGCAGCCCTCCCTCCTACAGGGGTGGGCTCACAGATACGCAGTATTTT.

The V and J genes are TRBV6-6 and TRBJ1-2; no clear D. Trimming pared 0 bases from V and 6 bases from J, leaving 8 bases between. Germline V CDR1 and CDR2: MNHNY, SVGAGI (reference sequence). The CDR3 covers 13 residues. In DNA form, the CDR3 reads TGTGCCAGCAGTTACTCGTCCGAGAATGGCTACACCTTC. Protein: CASSYSSENGYTF.

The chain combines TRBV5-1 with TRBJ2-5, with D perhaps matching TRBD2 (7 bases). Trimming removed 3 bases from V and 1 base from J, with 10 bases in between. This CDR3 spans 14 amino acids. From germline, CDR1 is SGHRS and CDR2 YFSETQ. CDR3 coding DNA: TGCGCCAGCAGCTATGCGGGGGCCCAAGAGACCCAGTACTTC. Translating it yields CASSYAGAQETQYF.

CDR3 amino acids: CSVSQGAAGNTIYF. In DNA form, the CDR3 reads TGCAGCGTATCTCAGGGGGCGGCTGGAAACACCATATATTTT. The chain is built from TRBV29-1 and TRBJ1-3, with TRBD1 matching over 8 bases. CDR1 and CDR2 from the germline V gene are SQVTM and ANQGSEA. Trimming cost V 6 bases and J 2 bases; bases outside gene matches: 6. The length of the CDR3 is 14 residues.

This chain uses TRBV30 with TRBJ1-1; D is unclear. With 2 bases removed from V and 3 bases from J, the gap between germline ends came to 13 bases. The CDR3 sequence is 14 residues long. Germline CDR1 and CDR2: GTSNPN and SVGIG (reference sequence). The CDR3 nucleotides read TGTGCCTGGAGTCCATTCGTGAGGGACACTGAAGCTTTCTTT. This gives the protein CAWSPFVRDTEAFF.

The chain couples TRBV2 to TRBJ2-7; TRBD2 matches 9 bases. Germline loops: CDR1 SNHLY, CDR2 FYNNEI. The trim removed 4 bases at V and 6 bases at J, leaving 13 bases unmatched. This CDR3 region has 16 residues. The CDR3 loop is CASSGGLARGGGEQYF. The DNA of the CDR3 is TGTGCCAGCAGTGGGGGACTAGCTCGGGGGGGTGGCGAGCAGTACTTC.

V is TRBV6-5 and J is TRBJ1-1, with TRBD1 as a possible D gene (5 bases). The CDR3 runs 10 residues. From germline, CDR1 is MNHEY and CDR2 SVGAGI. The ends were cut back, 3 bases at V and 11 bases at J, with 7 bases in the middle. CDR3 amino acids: CASSYEGAFF. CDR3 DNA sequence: TGTGCCAGCAGTTATGAGGGGGCTTTCTTT.

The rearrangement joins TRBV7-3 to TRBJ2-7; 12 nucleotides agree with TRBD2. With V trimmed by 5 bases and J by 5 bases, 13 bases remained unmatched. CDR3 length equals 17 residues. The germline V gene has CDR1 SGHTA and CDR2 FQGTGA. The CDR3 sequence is CASSPPVGTSGFDEQYF. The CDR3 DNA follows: TGTGCCAGCAGCCCCCCGGTGGGGACTAGCGGGTTCGACGAGCAGTACTTC.

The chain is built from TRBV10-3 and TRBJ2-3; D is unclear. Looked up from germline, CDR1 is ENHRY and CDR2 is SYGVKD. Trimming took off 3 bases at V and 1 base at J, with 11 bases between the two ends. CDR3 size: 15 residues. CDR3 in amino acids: CAISDPQDRTDTQYF. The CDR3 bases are TGTGCCATCAGTGATCCGCAGGACCGCACAGATACGCAGTATTTT.

CDR3 coding DNA: TGTGCCAGCACCGAGACGTTGGGCACTGAAGCTTTCTTT. Amino acids: CASTETLGTEAFF. The V and J genes are TRBV2 and TRBJ1-1; D uncertain. This CDR3 contains 13 residues. The germline V and J ends were trimmed by 7 bases and 4 bases, with 13 bases remaining between them. The germline V gene encodes CDR1 SNHLY and CDR2 FYNNEI.

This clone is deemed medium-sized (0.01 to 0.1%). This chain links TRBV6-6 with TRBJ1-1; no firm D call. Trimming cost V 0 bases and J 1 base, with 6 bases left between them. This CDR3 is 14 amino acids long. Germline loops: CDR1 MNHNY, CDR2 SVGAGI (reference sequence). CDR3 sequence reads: CASSYSERNTEAFF. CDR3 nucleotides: TGTGCCAGCAGTTACTCTGAAAGGAACACTGAAGCTTTCTTT.

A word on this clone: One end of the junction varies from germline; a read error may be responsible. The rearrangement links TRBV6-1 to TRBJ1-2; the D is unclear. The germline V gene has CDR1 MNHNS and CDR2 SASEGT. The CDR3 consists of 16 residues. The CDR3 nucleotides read TGTGCCACCAGTGAATATCAGAGAGAAGCCTCCTATGGCTACACCTTC. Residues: CATSEYQREASYGYTF.

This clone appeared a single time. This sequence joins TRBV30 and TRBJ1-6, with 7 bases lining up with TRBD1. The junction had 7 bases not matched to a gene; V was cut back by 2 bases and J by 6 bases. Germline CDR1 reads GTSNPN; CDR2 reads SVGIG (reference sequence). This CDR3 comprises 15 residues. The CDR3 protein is CAWSIRQGGNSPLHF. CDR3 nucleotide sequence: TGTGCCTGGAGTATTCGACAGGGCGGTAATTCACCCCTCCACTTT.

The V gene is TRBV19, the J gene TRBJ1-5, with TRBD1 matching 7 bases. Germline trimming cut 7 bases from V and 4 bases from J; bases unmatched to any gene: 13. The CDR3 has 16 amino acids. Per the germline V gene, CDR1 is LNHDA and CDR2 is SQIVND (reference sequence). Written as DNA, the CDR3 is TGTGCCAGTACCATGCTCGAGGGACAGTCGAATCAGCCCCAGCATTTT. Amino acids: CASTMLEGQSNQPQHF.

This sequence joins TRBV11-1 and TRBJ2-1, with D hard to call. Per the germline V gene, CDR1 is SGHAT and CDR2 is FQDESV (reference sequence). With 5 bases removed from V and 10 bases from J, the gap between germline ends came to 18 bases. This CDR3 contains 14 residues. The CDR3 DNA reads TGTGCCAGCAGCCTACCCGGACCAGCTACCGAGCAGTTCTTC. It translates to CASSLPGPATEQFF.

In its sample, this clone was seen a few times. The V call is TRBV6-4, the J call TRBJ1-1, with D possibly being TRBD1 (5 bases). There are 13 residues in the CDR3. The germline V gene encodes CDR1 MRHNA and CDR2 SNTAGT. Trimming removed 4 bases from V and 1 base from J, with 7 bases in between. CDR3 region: CASSVTGNTEAFF. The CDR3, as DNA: TGTGCCAGCAGTGTAACAGGGAACACTGAAGCTTTCTTT.

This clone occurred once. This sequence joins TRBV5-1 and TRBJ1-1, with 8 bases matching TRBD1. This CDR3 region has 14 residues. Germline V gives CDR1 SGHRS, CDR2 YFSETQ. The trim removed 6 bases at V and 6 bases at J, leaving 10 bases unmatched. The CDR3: CASTDRPGGPEAFF. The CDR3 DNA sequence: TGCGCCAGCACAGATCGGCCAGGGGGCCCTGAAGCTTTCTTT.

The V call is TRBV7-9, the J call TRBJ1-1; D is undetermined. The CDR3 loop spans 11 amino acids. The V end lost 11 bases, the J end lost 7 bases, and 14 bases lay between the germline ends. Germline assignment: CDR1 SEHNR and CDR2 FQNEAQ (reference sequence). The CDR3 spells CAVTTTNEAFF. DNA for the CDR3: TGTGCCGTCACCACAACAAATGAAGCTTTCTTT.